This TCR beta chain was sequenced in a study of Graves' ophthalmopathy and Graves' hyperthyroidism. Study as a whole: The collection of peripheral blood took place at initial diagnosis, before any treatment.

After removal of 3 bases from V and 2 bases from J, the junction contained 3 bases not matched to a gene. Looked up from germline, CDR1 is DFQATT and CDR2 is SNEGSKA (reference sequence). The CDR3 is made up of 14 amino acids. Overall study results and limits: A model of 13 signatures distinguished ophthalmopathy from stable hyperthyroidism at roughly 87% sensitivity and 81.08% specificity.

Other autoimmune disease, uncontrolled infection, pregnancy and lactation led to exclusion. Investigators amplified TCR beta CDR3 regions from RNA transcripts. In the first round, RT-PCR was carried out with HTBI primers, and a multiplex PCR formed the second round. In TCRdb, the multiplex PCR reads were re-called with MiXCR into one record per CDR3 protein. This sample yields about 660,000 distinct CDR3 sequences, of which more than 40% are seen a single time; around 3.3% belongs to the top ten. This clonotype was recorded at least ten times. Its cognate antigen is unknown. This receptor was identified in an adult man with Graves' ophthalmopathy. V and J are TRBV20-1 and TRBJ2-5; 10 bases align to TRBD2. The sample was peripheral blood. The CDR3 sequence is CSASPAGGQETQYF. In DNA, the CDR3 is TGCAGTGCTAGCCCAGCGGGAGGGCAAGAGACCCAGTACTTC.